What follows describes a single T cell receptor beta chain. The antigen remains undetermined. These data originate in a study of T-cell memory formation after mild COVID-19. Whole-study results and caveats: Pre-infection memory carried some responding clones, suggesting that cross-reactive memory joined.

The germline V gene has CDR1 DFQATT and CDR2 SNEGSKA (reference sequence). J lost 4 bases, V lost 0 bases, and 9 bases had no gene match. The CDR3 spans 16 residues. TCRdb reprocessed the 5' RACE reads via MiXCR and lists one record per CDR3 protein. The sample consists of about 400,000 distinct CDR3 sequences, 23% of them appearing once. J is TRBJ2-3 and V is TRBV20-1, with 8 nucleotides matching TRBD2. The sequence derives from an adult woman who had mild COVID-19 (a few samples of this study predate the infection). Cell type and time point are not known. The source material was PBMCs or a T cell subset sorted from them (not recorded which). The DNA of the CDR3 is TGCAGTGCTAGAGATGAGACGGGGGGGCCCCCAGATACGCAGTATTTT. Its protein product is CSARDETGGPPDTQYF.